The clone carrying this T cell receptor beta chain was counted at least ten times. Time point described: before trial treatment. TRAV and TRBV primers primed cDNA for both TCRalpha and TCRbeta. TCR amplification ran roughly 21 PCR cycles using constant-region and V-primer adapter primers. MiXCR, applied by TCRdb to the reads, yields one record per CDR3 protein. The sample carries under 90,000 distinct CDR3 sequences, around 29% recorded once. These data come from a study of low-dose radiotherapy and immunotherapy resistance in tumors. Turning to the study itself: Participants in Cohort 2 were given 1 Gy per fraction every two weeks, for 13 Gy over 26 weeks.

V was cut by 3 bases and J by 4 bases, with 10 bases left in between. This CDR3 has 15 residues. The germline gives CDR1 MDHEN, CDR2 SYDVKM. The sequences come from PBMCs, collected before treatment. The genes are TRBV28 and TRBJ2-6; D ambiguous. The clonotype comes from a female donor with ovarian cancer. CDR3 in amino acids: CASSLVIGGANVLTF. The DNA for the CDR3 is TGTGCCAGCAGTTTGGTGATCGGGGGGGCCAACGTCCTGACTTTC.